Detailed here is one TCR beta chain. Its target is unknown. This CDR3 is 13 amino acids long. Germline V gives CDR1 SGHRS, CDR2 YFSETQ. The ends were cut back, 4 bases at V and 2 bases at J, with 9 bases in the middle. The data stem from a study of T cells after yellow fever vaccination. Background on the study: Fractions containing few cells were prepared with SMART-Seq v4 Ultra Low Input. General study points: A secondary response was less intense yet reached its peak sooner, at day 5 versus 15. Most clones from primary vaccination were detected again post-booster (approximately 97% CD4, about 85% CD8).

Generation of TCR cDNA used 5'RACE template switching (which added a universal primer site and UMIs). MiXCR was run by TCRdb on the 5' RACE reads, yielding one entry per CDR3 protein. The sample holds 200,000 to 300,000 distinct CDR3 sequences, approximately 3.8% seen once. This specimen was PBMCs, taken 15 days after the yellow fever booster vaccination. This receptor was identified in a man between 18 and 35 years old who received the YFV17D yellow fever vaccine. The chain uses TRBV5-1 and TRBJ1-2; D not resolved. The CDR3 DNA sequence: TGCGCCAGCAGCGGGAACGGGAACTATGGCTACACCTTC. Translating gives CASSGNGNYGYTF.